Listed here are 30 T cell receptor beta chains from one sample, sequenced in a study of technical replicates of blood from a handful of donors. Repertoires were generated with immunoSEQ multiplex PCR, while TCRdb's copy carries only in-frame clones and drops some. In the table there are just over 70,000 clones, approximately 93% of which are singletons. The sample consisted of T cells isolated from PBMCs. Every receptor here comes from a human donor in good health.

The chain couples TRBV2 to TRBJ2-7; D not resolved. Germline assignment: CDR1 SNHLY and CDR2 FYNNEI. The ends were cut back, 6 bases at V and 4 bases at J, with 7 bases in the middle. The CDR3 runs to 11 residues. This CDR3 reads CASRAAYEQYF. DNA of the CDR3: TGTGCCAGCAGAGCCGCTTACGAGCAGTACTTC.

This clone was recorded once. The chain recombines TRBV7-3 with TRBJ2-1; TRBD2 matches 9 bases. The V gene's germline CDR1 is SGHTA and CDR2 FQGTGA. The CDR3 totals 16 residues. V dropped 2 bases and J dropped 2; count of bases not matched to a gene: 4. The CDR3 DNA follows: TGTGCCAGCAGCTTATGGGGCGGGAGGGCCTACAATGAGCAGTTCTTC. It specifies CASSLWGGRAYNEQFF.

This chain connects TRBV10-2 to TRBJ1-1; the D is unclear. V dropped 0 bases and J dropped 10 bases, with 15 bases sitting between them. This CDR3 spans 14 amino acids. Germline-derived CDR1 and CDR2 are WSHSY and SAAADI. CDR3 nucleotides: TGCGCCAGCAGTGAGTCGAGGGTCAGATCATCAGCTTTCTTT. Its translation: CASSESRVRSSAFF.

This clone was picked up one time. The chain uses TRBV9 and TRBJ1-1; D is unresolved. Trimming removed 0 bases from V and 8 bases from J, with 8 bases in between. CDR3 size: 12 residues. Germline V gives CDR1 SGDLS, CDR2 YYNGEE. In nucleotides, the CDR3 is TGTGCCAGCAGCGTAGAAAGAGGAGAAGCTTTCTTT. Residues: CASSVERGEAFF. Full variable domain (rest looked up from reference TRBV9 and TRBJ1-1): DSGVTQTPKHLITATGQRVTLRCSPRSGDLSVYWYQQSLDQGLQFLIQYYNGEERAKGNILERFSAQQFPDLHSELNLSSLELGDSALYFCASSVERGEAFFGQGTRLTVV.

The chain carries TRBV5-6 and TRBJ2-7, with TRBD1 matching 10 bases. The V gene's germline CDR1 is SGHDT and CDR2 YYEEEE. V lost 4 bases to trimming and J lost 4 bases; unmatched junction nucleotides: 8. The CDR3 extends over 15 amino acids. The DNA of the CDR3 is TGTGCCAGCAGCATACGACAGGGGGCACTTTACGAGCAGTACTTC. This codes for CASSIRQGALYEQYF. Full variable domain (remainder filled in from reference TRBV5-6 and TRBJ2-7): DAGVTQSPTHLIKTRGQQVTLRCSPKSGHDTVSWYQQALGQGPQFIFQYYEEEERQRGNFPDRFSGHQFPNYSSELNVNALLLGDSALYLCASSIRQGALYEQYFGPGTRLTVT.

The rearrangement uses TRBV5-4 and TRBJ1-1; no clear D gene. The CDR3 consists of 12 residues. V gave up 3 bases and J gave up 1 base, with 4 bases separating them. The V gene's germline CDR1 is SGHNT and CDR2 YYREEE (reference sequence). The CDR3 reads CASSSQNTEAFF. The CDR3 DNA is TGTGCCAGCAGCTCACAGAACACTGAAGCTTTCTTT.

This chain uses TRBV7-9 with TRBJ2-2; 9 bases line up with TRBD1. CDR1 SEHNR and CDR2 FQNEAQ come from the germline V gene (reference sequence). CDR3 length equals 17 residues. J lost 5 bases, V lost 5 bases, and 12 bases had no gene match. CDR3 residues: CASSLPPGTGRTGELFF. The CDR3 nucleotides are TGTGCCAGCAGCCTACCCCCCGGGACAGGGAGGACCGGGGAGCTGTTTTTT.

V and J are TRBV13 and TRBJ1-4, with D uncertain. The V end was cut by 2 bases, the J end by 8 bases, with 12 bases between. The CDR3 sequence is 14 residues long. In germline, CDR1 is PRHDT, CDR2 FYEKMQ (reference sequence). CDR3 region: CASSLFESREKLFF. The DNA of the CDR3 is TGTGCCAGCAGCTTATTTGAGTCCCGCGAAAAACTGTTTTTT.

The J gene is TRBJ2-3, the V gene TRBV7-8, with TRBD2 identical over 8 bases. Germline V gene lookup returns CDR1 SGHVS and CDR2 FQNEAQ. The CDR3 length is 14 residues. V lost 11 bases and J lost 1; bases outside the gene matches: 8. This chain's CDR3 is CAGGAGVRTDTQYF. The CDR3 DNA follows: TGTGCCGGAGGAGCGGGAGTTCGCACAGATACGCAGTATTTT.

This chain uses TRBV9 with TRBJ2-7; 8 nucleotides agree with TRBD1. V lost 0 bases, J lost 1 base, and 3 bases stayed unmatched. This CDR3 contains 15 residues. Germline-derived CDR1 and CDR2 are SGDLS and YYNGEE. The CDR3 bases are TGTGCCAGCAGCGTAGGGGGACAGGTTTCCTACGAGCAGTACTTC. As protein: CASSVGGQVSYEQYF.

V usage is TRBV28 and J usage is TRBJ2-7; D not resolved. Trimming removed 5 bases at V and 0 bases at J, with 11 bases between. The CDR3 runs 14 residues. Germline V gene sequence: CDR1 MDHEN, CDR2 SYDVKM. CDR3 DNA: TGTGCCAGCAGTCTACCCCTCGCCTCCTACGAGCAGTACTTC. This encodes CASSLPLASYEQYF.

The chain is built from TRBV18 and TRBJ2-1; the match to TRBD2 covers 12 bases. V shed 1 base and J 12 bases; nucleotides not matched to a gene: 16. The CDR3 has 18 residues. CDR1 and CDR2 from the germline V gene are KGHSH and LQKENI. The CDR3 DNA is TGTGCCAGCTCACCACTATCGGGGGAAGGGACTAGCGGGTACATGCAGTTCTTC. Translation: CASSPLSGEGTSGYMQFF.

The chain couples TRBV7-9 to TRBJ2-5; 8 bases are a match to TRBD2. The V segment lost 5 bases and the J segment 3 bases; nucleotides outside the gene matches: 8. This CDR3 has 15 amino acids. Germline V gene lookup returns CDR1 SEHNR and CDR2 FQNEAQ (reference sequence). CDR3 sequence (DNA): TGTGCCAGCAGCCCGGGACTAGGGTTCAAAGAGACCCAGTACTTC. It specifies CASSPGLGFKETQYF.

The chain couples TRBV6-1 to TRBJ2-5; unclear D gene. Trimming took off 2 bases at V and 4 bases at J, with 8 bases between the two ends. Germline values: CDR1 MNHNS, CDR2 SASEGT. The CDR3 is made up of 13 amino acids. The chain's CDR3 is CASSEILLETQYF. CDR3 sequence (DNA): TGTGCCAGCAGTGAAATACTCCTAGAGACCCAGTACTTC.

This chain links TRBV6-1 with TRBJ2-7, with TRBD2 as a possible D gene (5 bases). From germline, CDR1 is MNHNS and CDR2 SASEGT. CDR3 length: 15 amino acids. Trimming pared 1 base from V and 4 bases from J, leaving 14 bases between. CDR3 nucleotides: TGTGCCAGCAGTGAAGAGTGGGGAGCTTGGTACGAGCAGTACTTC. It encodes CASSEEWGAWYEQYF.

The chain carries TRBV10-3 and TRBJ2-1, with TRBD2 matching over 7 bases. CDR1 and CDR2 from the germline V gene are ENHRY and SYGVKD. V trimming: 8 bases; J trimming: 0 bases; junction bases outside the gene matches: 4. CDR3 size: 14 residues. CDR3 residues: CAIASGASYNEQFF. The CDR3 bases are TGTGCCATCGCTAGCGGAGCCTCCTACAATGAGCAGTTCTTC.

The DNA of the CDR3 is TGTGCCAGCTCACCAGCAGCGGCCTCCTACAATGAGCAGTTCTTC. This translates into CASSPAAASYNEQFF. J is TRBJ2-1 and V is TRBV18, with a tentative D call TRBD2 (5 bases). Deletions cut 2 bases from V and 0 bases from J, with 8 bases between. The CDR3 contains 15 residues. Germline V CDR1 and CDR2: KGHSH, LQKENI.

The chain recombines TRBV15 with TRBJ2-7; D is unresolved. Trimming took off 1 base at V and 3 bases at J, with 16 bases between the two ends. The CDR3 is made up of 16 amino acids. The germline V gene encodes CDR1 LNHNV and CDR2 YYDKDF (reference sequence). In DNA, the CDR3 is TGTGCCACCAGCAGAGGGAGACCCGGATCGGGCTACGAGCAGTACTTC. Protein sequence: CATSRGRPGSGYEQYF.

CDR3: CASSSNYYTQYF. The CDR3 DNA follows: TGTGCCAGCAGTTCTAATTACTATACGCAGTATTTT. The chain is built from TRBV6-5 and TRBJ2-3; D unclear. The V and J ends lost 4 bases and 7 bases respectively, with 9 bases between them. Germline CDR1 MNHEY, CDR2 SVGAGI. The CDR3 sequence is 12 residues long.

This chain connects TRBV30 to TRBJ2-1; 10 positions agree with TRBD2. The CDR3 loop spans 14 amino acids. The trim removed 4 bases at V and 8 bases at J, leaving 8 bases unmatched. Germline CDR1 and CDR2: GTSNPN and SVGIG (reference sequence). The CDR3 DNA is TGTGCCTGGATGAGGCTAGCGGGAGCCTATGAGCAGTTCTTC. The encoded protein is CAWMRLAGAYEQFF.

The J gene is TRBJ2-2, the V gene TRBV9, with 12 positions matching TRBD2. The V gene's germline CDR1 is SGDLS and CDR2 YYNGEE. The CDR3 has 16 amino acids. Losses at the gene ends were 0 bases for V and 7 bases for J; bases not matched to a gene: 4. The CDR3 is CASSVAASGRGGELFF. DNA of the CDR3: TGTGCCAGCAGCGTAGCGGCTAGCGGGAGGGGCGGGGAGCTGTTTTTT.

The genes are TRBV12-2 and TRBJ1-2; the DNA was not used to check the table's D call, TRBD1. TRBV12-2 is a documented pseudogene. CDR3 length equals 16 residues. Written as DNA, the CDR3 is TGTGCAAGTCGCTTAGTATGGGGGACAGCGAGCTATGGCTACACCTTC. Translated: CASRLVWGTASYGYTF.

The genes are TRBV11-2 and TRBJ2-6, with 7 bases identical to TRBD1. V gave up 3 bases and J gave up 0 bases; unmatched junction bases: 5. Germline V gene data show CDR1 as SGHAT and CDR2 as FQNNGV. The CDR3 consists of 17 residues. The CDR3 sequence is CASSFRGSSSGANVLTF. Written as DNA, the CDR3 is TGTGCCAGCAGCTTCAGGGGGAGCAGCTCTGGGGCCAACGTCCTGACTTTC.

On this clone itself: An end of the junction differs from the germline gene, which may be a read error. This chain links TRBV29-1 with TRBJ1-2, with unresolved D. The CDR3 loop spans 11 amino acids. CDR1 and CDR2 from the germline V gene are SQVTM and ANQGSEA. CDR3 sequence: CSVEDGGRLEF. The CDR3 DNA reads as TGCAGCGTTGAAGATGGTGGCAGACTTGAATTC.

This chain connects TRBV2 to TRBJ1-5; D not resolved. CDR3 length equals 16 residues. V gave up 3 bases and J gave up 0 bases, with 12 bases separating them. Germline V lookup: CDR1 SNHLY, CDR2 FYNNEI. As DNA, the CDR3 is TGTGCCAGCAGTGAGGAGACCGGATATAGCAATCAGCCCCAGCATTTT. As protein: CASSEETGYSNQPQHF.

The chain links TRBV28 to TRBJ1-3, with a tentative D call TRBD1 (5 bases). CDR1 is MDHEN, CDR2 SYDVKM, per germline. Trimming removed 2 bases from V and 7 bases from J, with 21 bases in between. The CDR3 has 17 amino acids. CDR3 sequence: CASSLGGTGAVGNTIYF. In nucleotides, the CDR3 is TGTGCCAGCAGTTTAGGGGGTACGGGAGCCGTAGGGAACACCATATATTTT.

The chain links TRBV5-4 to TRBJ1-4; the D gene is possibly TRBD1 (6 bases). This CDR3 has 15 amino acids. V lost 4 bases to trimming and J lost 5 bases, with 15 bases between them. CDR1 and CDR2 from the germline V gene are SGHNT and YYREEE (reference sequence). CDR3 bases: TGTGCCAGCAGCGTGGGGGCCGGGATAAATGAAAAACTGTTTTTT. Translated, it gives CASSVGAGINEKLFF.

The count of this clone is one. V is TRBV11-1 and J is TRBJ2-1; D gene uncertain. V dropped 2 bases and J dropped 0 bases, with 8 bases sitting between them. The CDR3 is 15 amino acids. Per the germline V gene, CDR1 is SGHAT and CDR2 is FQDESV (reference sequence). The CDR3 loop is CASSLWSSSYNEQFF. The DNA of the CDR3 is TGTGCCAGCAGCTTATGGAGTAGCTCCTACAATGAGCAGTTCTTC.

The V call is TRBV14, the J call TRBJ2-7; D may be TRBD1 (5 bases). The germline V and J ends were trimmed by 1 base and 3 bases, with 10 bases remaining between them. Per the germline V gene, CDR1 is SGHDN and CDR2 is FVKESK. This CDR3 has 14 residues. CDR3 sequence (DNA): TGTGCCAGCAGCCAAGCTCAGGGAAACTACGAGCAGTACTTC. Translating it yields CASSQAQGNYEQYF.

The V call is TRBV9, the J call TRBJ1-5; D is perhaps TRBD1 (5 bases). Germline V lookup: CDR1 SGDLS, CDR2 YYNGEE. This CDR3 has 14 amino acids. The V gene lost 5 bases and the J gene lost 5 bases, with 14 bases spanning the gap. CDR3 nucleotide sequence: TGTGCCAGCAGTGAGCGGTGGGGGGATCAGCCCCAGCATTTT. This sequence encodes CASSERWGDQPQHF.